The TCR beta chain described here comes from a study of cytomegalovirus exposure and HLA in healthy donors listed by TCRdb under 2017. The study in broad terms: According to an earlier analysis of around 600 of the donors, 150 million to 200 million T cells yielded 100 million or so unique TCR beta sequences and 276 Gb of sequence data. An early release covering over 500 HLA-typed donors comprised 250 to 350 gigabases of sequencing data and tens of millions of unique TCR sequences. The genetic ancestry cluster associated with self-reported Caucasian donors included over 80% of the approximately 410 genotyped donors. The study aimed to test whether cataloging public T cell receptors could reveal signatures of past pathogen exposure. Using immunosequencing, the study profiled T cell repertoires from about 620 subjects and related those repertoires to cytomegalovirus serostatus. Besides the first cohort of about 730 subjects, a separate validation cohort made up of roughly 120 different subjects was used. The study combined high-throughput TCR immunosequencing, statistical association of individual TCRs with disease status, and machine learning to predict cytomegalovirus infection status. A later analysis re-analyzed previously published TCR beta repertoires from roughly 600 donors and added high-resolution HLA genotyping to study TCR occurrence patterns. The later analysis used no new phenotypic data to find candidate immune exposures, relying instead on TCR beta sequences and their occurrence across donors. An earlier analysis of about 600 of the donors used high-throughput TCR beta sequencing to judge whether each TCR beta V gene segment behaved as functional or pseudogenic. Donor age, sex, ethnicity and CMV serostatus were compiled alongside the repertoire data. In a later genetic analysis, genome-wide SNP genotypes for about three fifths of the roughly 670 donors were used, and that subset was treated as a discovery cohort. All discovery cohort repertoires had been generated on a single sequencing platform. HLA typing included class I and class II loci at four-digit resolution. The number of typed donors differed by locus: roughly 629-630 for A, B, C, DRB1 and DQB1; some 500 for DQA1; some 610 for DPA1; and around 450 for DPB1. Because of strong linkage in the cohort, five DR-DQ haplotypes were treated as single units for association and clustering. Among about 400 genotyped donors of the cohort, an average of around 250,000 unique TCR beta nucleotide sequences was sequenced per donor, of which roughly 17% were non-productive. The study at large found these results: Cytomegalovirus status was reported to be diagnosed by the classifier with high specificity and sensitivity in both the original and validation cohorts. The only immune exposure information available for the cohort was CMV serostatus. When HLA alleles, especially DR and DQ, strongly co-occurred, TCR associations were difficult to assign to individual alleles. Correlated functional status among segregating V segments might reflect linkage disequilibrium, but an unknown experimental factor could not be ruled out. A later genetic analysis associated a missense DCLRE1C variant with V-gene and J-gene trimming of TCR beta chains, and an independent cohort replicated the association. Because the 87-base-pair reads could not distinguish some IMGT-functional V segments, including TRBV6-2 and TRBV6-3, those segments were excluded. Because some donors lacked HLA typing at each locus, the association tests relied only on the typed subset. This cohort had only TCR beta chains sequenced, and the lack of alpha or paired-chain data limited which features could be detected. A later analysis found that HLA-associated TCR beta chains were more clonally expanded and had lower generation probabilities than equally common non-associated chains. Presence/absence analyses assumed roughly uniform sequencing depth across donors, an assumption that may not hold. Most TCR sequences were observed very rarely across donors, whereas some public TCRs were present in many individuals. Because counts were too low, seventeen rarely observed V segments, including chromosome 9 orphons, were excluded from the earlier analysis of 587 of the donors. An earlier analysis of approximately 590 of the donors showed that most TCR beta V segments appeared in productive rearrangements either about 90% or about 30% of the time, which broadly matched IMGT annotations. In vitro tests confirmed that a few of the cytomegalovirus-associated TCR beta chains recognize cytomegalovirus antigens. In the study, some 180 TCR beta chains were listed as associated with cytomegalovirus. Most CMV-associated TCR beta chains appeared to be HLA-restricted in a later analysis, and the HLA associations seemed to be driven largely by CMV exposure. The authors suggested that the approach could potentially be extended to other disease states and immunological phenotypes. A group of highly shared sequence variants was considered likely to be a technical artifact of the sequencing pipeline. Several of the top co-occurrence clusters appeared to be linked to parvovirus B19, influenza, CMV and Epstein-Barr virus, according to a later analysis. A further reported finding was that TCR beta sequences accurately predicted the HLA-A and HLA-B alleles for most subjects in the first cohort. A later genetic analysis reported fewer N-insertions in productive TCRs among donors in an Asian-associated ancestry cluster than the roughly 700-donor mean. At a false discovery rate of 0.05, a later analysis linked roughly 17,000 TCR beta sequences to specific HLA alleles. In a later analysis, TCR association rates were found to vary across HLA loci, with the most associated TCRs seen for DRB1 alleles and the fewest for HLA-C alleles.

About this clone: What this receptor recognizes is not known. Per-base quality was not reported, and no clone a single base away is much larger than it.

The library was produced with the immunoSEQ multiplex PCR assay. For the multiplex PCR, a mixture combining 60 forward primers for TCR Vbeta segments and 13 reverse primers for TCR Jbeta segments was used. A multiplex PCR assay on genomic DNA amplified the CDR3 region of rearranged TCR beta genes. Amplified TCR beta libraries were sequenced as 87-base-pair reads on the Illumina HiSeq System. The study's own analysis went as follows. A later analysis counted tens of millions of unique TCR beta chains across the 690 or so repertoires, and 10 million to 12 million of these chains were shared by at least two donors. Raw reads were error-corrected and collapsed into unique sequences by a nearest-neighbor algorithm in which closely related sequences were merged to remove PCR and sequencing errors. CDR3 sequences were aligned to IMGT reference sequences to assign V, D and J gene segments. For a sequence to be retained, a match of at least six nucleotides was required to both a V gene segment and a J gene segment. Rearrangements were classified as productive when the CDR3 lacked stop codons and remained in frame with V and J, and all other rearrangements were classified as non-productive. Following IMGT convention, CDR3 was defined as the stretch from the second conserved V-encoded cysteine to the conserved J-encoded phenylalanine. In an earlier analysis of roughly 610 of the donors, sequences lacking an unambiguous match to a single V gene segment were excluded. An earlier analysis of a few hundred of the donors called V segments functional above 56.7% productive rearrangements and segregating when the between-donor standard deviation exceeded 5%. A statistical classification framework was developed to diagnose cytomegalovirus status using the catalog of TCR beta chain sequences. V and J gene assignment, in a later analysis, came from comparing TCR nucleotide sequences with IMGT/GENE-DB human TR gene sequences. In a later analysis, CDR3 sequences and most-parsimonious VDJ recombination scenarios were assigned using the TCRdist pipeline. A later analysis defined each TCR beta chain by its CDR3 amino acid sequence plus V-gene family, and excluded reads lacking a unique V-gene family. In a later analysis, some 600 highly shared, low-generation-probability nucleotide sequences were removed to address suspected cross-contamination and a sequencing artifact. A later analysis calculated a clonal expansion index for each public chain from normalized within-repertoire ranks of inferred template counts. A later analysis computed generation probabilities with a VDJ recombination model fitted to out-of-frame rearrangements, and checked the results against IGoR. A later analysis scored TCR-TCR, TCR-HLA and TCR-CMV co-occurrence with hypergeometric tests, applying a repertoire-size bias correction to TCR pairs. A later analysis estimated false discovery rates by permuting HLA or CMV assignments 20 times. A later analysis grouped co-occurring TCRs with DBSCAN, adding TCRdist sequence similarity when clustering within HLA-allele-positive subsets. Co-occurrence clustering excluded repertoires with fewer than 30,000 or more than 120,000 public chains, plus five with anomalous nucleotide sharing. This immuneACCESS table, as held by TCRdb, lists in-frame sequences with V and J called but not all clones. Of the missing ones, under half trace to an unresolved V gene in checked studies; the others have no known cause. The DNA was the basis for D and trimming; V, J and clone size are from that table. Within this sample are 55,000 to 70,000 clones, with roughly 80% of them counted one time only. The top ten clones comprise 3% to 4.5% of the sample.

The cohort consisted of 600 or so healthy bone marrow donors. All cohort members were sampled while nominally healthy, although unrecorded immune exposures were likely present. The donor was CMV seronegative and belonged to the group of under 400 seronegative cohort members. A peripheral blood sample was collected from each donor, and TCR beta sequencing was performed on peripheral blood mononuclear cells. Genomic DNA extraction from the blood cell samples was performed with the Qiagen DNeasy Blood Extraction Kit. Counted from cysteine to phenylalanine, this CDR3 has 15 amino acids. The CDR3 DNA has 45 bases and is translated from base 1. After removal of 3 bases from V and 2 bases from J, the junction retains 7 bases not matched to a gene. Looking up the germline V gene yields CDR1 SGHAT and CDR2 FQNNGV.

The V and J genes are TRBV11-2 and TRBJ2-7; 7 central bases correspond to TRBD1. This receptor was identified in a woman aged 40 to 50 in good health and CMV-seronegative. The sample was PBMCs. The CDR3: CASSLSRDRPYEQYF. In nucleotides, the sequence is TGTGCCAGCAGCTTGAGCCGGGACAGACCCTACGAGCAGTACTTC.